Listed below are T cell receptor beta chains from one sample, sequenced in a study of shared clonotypes between healthy human individuals. Sequenced by immunoSEQ multiplex PCR; TCRdb stores in-frame clones only, minus some. The table has hundreds of thousands of clones, about 96% seen once. Sequenced: naive CD8+ T cells sorted from blood. Every receptor here comes from a woman in her thirties in good health. The CDR3 runs from the conserved cysteine through the conserved F or W. The D gene is left open where the match is weak. Some rows have no size entry. The others give once, few or many, or a class for an expanded clone.

V gene	J gene	clone size	D gene	CDR3 DNA	CDR3 protein
TRBV2	TRBJ2-5	once	.	TGTGCCAGCCAACCGCGGCCGGGGCAGGGCATGGAGACCCAGTACTTC	CASQPRPGQGMETQYF
TRBV9	TRBJ2-3	.	.	TGTGCCAGCAGTAGGGACACCGAAACAGATACGCAGTATTTT	CASSRDTETDTQYF
TRBV27	TRBJ2-3	.	TRBD1	TGTGCCAGCAGTTTAAAGGACAGGCTTATTCAGTATTTT	CASSLKDRLIQYF
TRBV11-2	TRBJ2-7	.	.	TGTGCCAGCAGCGATAATTGGTCGCGATACGAGCAGTACTTC	CASSDNWSRYEQYF
TRBV7-9	TRBJ2-5	.	.	TGTGCCGGAATACCTCCAAGGGGAGGCGTGGAGACCCAGTACTTC	CAGIPPRGGVETQYF
TRBV7-6	TRBJ1-2	.	.	TGTGCCAGCAGCTCCTCCCGGGGGGGGGTTAACTATGGCTACACCTTC	CASSSSRGGVNYGYTF
TRBV7-6	TRBJ2-1	.	.	TGTGCCAGCAGCTTATTGTACAATGAGCAGTTCTTC	CASSLLYNEQFF
TRBV2	TRBJ1-6	.	.	TGTGCCAGCAGTGAAAACTGGGGTGGAGGATCACCCCTCCACTTT	CASSENWGGGSPLHF
TRBV19	TRBJ2-7	.	TRBD2	TGTGCCAGTAGTTTCGGGACGGGGGGTTACGAGCAGTACTTC	CASSFGTGGYEQYF
TRBV13	TRBJ2-5	.	.	TGTGCCAGCAGCTTAGACCTAGAAGAGACCCAGTACTTC	CASSLDLEETQYF
TRBV2	TRBJ2-7	.	.	TGTGCCAGCAGTGACCTATCAACCTACGAGCAGTACTTC	CASSDLSTYEQYF
TRBV13	TRBJ1-4	.	.	TGTGCCAGCAGCTCGGAGACCGAGGCTGAAAAACTGTTTTTT	CASSSETEAEKLFF
TRBV10-3	TRBJ1-2	.	.	TGTGCCATCAGTGAGCCGGGGCAGGACCCGTTTAACTATGGCTACACCTTC	CAISEPGQDPFNYGYTF
TRBV27	TRBJ2-1	.	.	TGTGCCAGCAGCCTGGGGCAGGGAGGGGGATACAATGAGCAGTTCTTC	CASSLGQGGGYNEQFF
TRBV15	TRBJ2-4	.	.	TGTGCCACCAGCAGAGATTCCAGGGGAGCCAAAAACATTCAGTACTTC	CATSRDSRGAKNIQYF
TRBV27	TRBJ1-5	.	.	TGTGCCAGCAGTCTCGGGGGGGGCAATCAGCCCCAGCATTTT	CASSLGGGNQPQHF
TRBV27	TRBJ2-7	.	TRBD1	TGTGCCACCTGGACAGGGGTGAACGAGCAGTACTTC	CATWTGVNEQYF
TRBV7-2	TRBJ2-7	.	.	TGTGCCAGCAGAGACCACAGGGACGAGCAGTACTTC	CASRDHRDEQYF
TRBV28	TRBJ1-5	.	.	TGTGCCAGCAGTTTCCCCCCGGGGGAGGCGGGTCAGCCCCAGCATTTT	CASSFPPGEAGQPQHF
TRBV28	TRBJ1-2	.	.	TGTGCCAGCAGTTTATCTGCCGTCCTGAGGCAGGGCTACACCTTC	CASSLSAVLRQGYTF
TRBV9	TRBJ2-3	.	TRBD2	TGTGCCAGCAGCCTTGGGCTAGCGGGCACAGATACGCAGTATTTT	CASSLGLAGTDTQYF
TRBV14	TRBJ2-1	.	.	TGTGCCAGCAGCCAATTCGCCAGTTACAATGAGCAGTTCTTC	CASSQFASYNEQFF
TRBV28	TRBJ2-7	once	.	TGTGCCAGCAGCAGCCGGACCGGGCCTAAAAGCTCCTACGAGCAGTACTTC	CASSSRTGPKSSYEQYF
TRBV7-6	TRBJ2-2	once	TRBD2	TGTGCCAGCAGCCCCAAGATCCCGACTAGCAGAACAAACACCGGGGAGCTGTTTTTT	CASSPKIPTSRTNTGELFF
TRBV30	TRBJ2-1	.	TRBD2	TGTGCCGGCACTAGCGGGAGAAGGAATGAGCAGTTCTTC	CAGTSGRRNEQFF
TRBV5-5	TRBJ2-7	.	.	TGTGCCAGCAGCGGCTGGAGCAGGGCGCAGGAGGCCTACGAGCAGTACTTC	CASSGWSRAQEAYEQYF
TRBV5-6	TRBJ2-3	.	TRBD2	TGTGCCAGCAGCCCCACCGGGACTACCACAGATACGCAGTATTTT	CASSPTGTTTDTQYF
TRBV19	TRBJ2-1	.	.	TGTGCCAGTTCCCGATCCCTAAATGAGCAGTTCTTC	CASSRSLNEQFF
TRBV5-6	TRBJ2-3	.	.	TGTGCCAGCAGCTTGGTTCGTAGCACAGATACGCAGTATTTT	CASSLVRSTDTQYF
TRBV20-1	TRBJ2-3	.	.	TGCAGTGCTAGAGCAGATACGCAGTATTTT	CSARADTQYF
TRBV27	TRBJ2-4	.	.	TGTGCCAGCAGCGGGGGTTACATTCAGTACTTC	CASSGGYIQYF
TRBV14	TRBJ2-2	.	.	TGTGCCAGCAGCCAAGACCCCTTCGTCAGGGGTAGGGCCACCGGGGAGCTGTTTTTT	CASSQDPFVRGRATGELFF
TRBV6-6	TRBJ2-7	.	.	TGTGCCAGCAGTTACGCAGGGTTCGACGAGCAGTACTTC	CASSYAGFDEQYF
TRBV19	TRBJ2-7	.	.	TGTGCCAGTAGTATTCATGGGAGGAACGAGCAGTACTTC	CASSIHGRNEQYF
TRBV28	TRBJ1-3	.	TRBD1	TGTGCCAGCAGTTTACTTGGGACAGGAGACTCTGGAAACACCATATATTTT	CASSLLGTGDSGNTIYF
TRBV10-2	TRBJ2-3	.	.	TGCGCCAGCAGTGGTCTAAGGAACACAGATACGCAGTATTTT	CASSGLRNTDTQYF
TRBV2	TRBJ2-5	.	.	TGTGCCAGCAAAGTAAGAGGGACCGAGACCCAGTACTTC	CASKVRGTETQYF
TRBV7-2	TRBJ1-1	once	.	TGTGCCAGCAGCTTAGCTCCTGACACTGAAGCTTTCTTT	CASSLAPDTEAFF
TRBV27	TRBJ2-1	.	TRBD2	TGTGCCAGTTCCCCATTCGAGCGGGAGGTCGGCAATGAGCAGTTCTTC	CASSPFEREVGNEQFF
TRBV29-1	TRBJ1-2	.	.	TGCAGCGCTATTTTAGACCTTCATGGCTACACCTTC	CSAILDLHGYTF